The 14 T cell receptor beta chains given below trace back to one sample, sequenced in a study of cytomegalovirus exposure and HLA in healthy donors. The primer mix had 60 Vbeta and 13 Jbeta primers. Clones were read by immunoSEQ multiplex PCR, and TCRdb kept only the in-frame ones, dropping some. The sample shows some 170,000 clones, 70% to 80% of them seen only once. The material sequenced was PBMCs. These receptor sequences come from a man aged 35 to 55 in good health and CMV-seronegative.

Note on this clone: Other DNA sequences in this specimen translate into the identical CDR3. V usage is TRBV5-1 and J usage is TRBJ2-2; 8 nucleotides line up with TRBD1. The V and J ends lost 7 bases and 7 bases, in that order; junction bases with no gene match: 6. The CDR3 extends over 13 amino acids. CDR1 SGHRS and CDR2 YFSETQ come from the germline V gene. The CDR3 bases are TGCGCCAGCTACGACAGGGGTGGCGGGGAGCTGTTTTTT. This translates into CASYDRGGGELFF.

The CDR3 is CASSPSTGSNQPQHF. In nucleotides, the CDR3 is TGTGCCAGCTCACCAAGCACGGGTAGCAATCAGCCCCAGCATTTT. The chain couples TRBV18 to TRBJ1-5; D uncertain. This CDR3 comprises 15 residues. CDR1 and CDR2 (germline): KGHSH, LQKENI. Trimming pared 2 bases from V and 0 bases from J, leaving 8 bases between.

V and J are TRBV30 and TRBJ2-5, with 15 bases fitting TRBD2. Germline CDR1 is GTSNPN and CDR2 is SVGIG (reference sequence). J was trimmed by 3 bases and V by 3 bases; bases with no gene match: 2. The CDR3 spans 15 residues. CDR3 residues: CAWSGTSGRKETQYF. CDR3 DNA sequence: TGTGCCTGGAGCGGGACTAGCGGGAGGAAAGAGACCCAGTACTTC.

This clone came up once. V gene TRBV28 combines with J gene TRBJ1-4; 7 bases agree with TRBD1. V dropped 6 bases and J dropped 4; count of bases not matched to a gene: 2. Germline-derived CDR1 and CDR2 are MDHEN and SYDVKM. The CDR3 is made up of 13 amino acids. The CDR3 spells CASRQGFNEKLFF. CDR3 bases: TGTGCCAGCAGACAGGGGTTTAATGAAAAACTGTTTTTT.

A single count supports this clone. This chain links TRBV7-8 with TRBJ2-5, with a weak D call TRBD1 (5 bases). Judging by the DNA end, TRBJ2-7 fits better; the J call may be wrong. In germline, CDR1 is SGHVS, CDR2 FQNEAQ. The CDR3 covers 15 residues. The CDR3 nucleotides are TGTGCCAGCAGCTTTAGGTCCAGGGACTCCTACGAGCAGTACTTC. This gives the protein CASSFRSRDSYEQYF.

The chain employs TRBV4-1 and TRBJ1-2, with 7 positions matching TRBD1. J lost 0 bases, V lost 3 bases, and 7 bases had no gene match. The CDR3 extends over 16 amino acids. Germline V gene sequence: CDR1 MGHRA, CDR2 YSYEKL. The CDR3 DNA sequence: TGCGCCAGCAGCCAGGGGGACAGTCGAGCTAACTATGGCTACACCTTC. Protein sequence: CASSQGDSRANYGYTF.

J is TRBJ2-7 and V is TRBV5-1, with TRBD2 identical over 8 bases. From germline, CDR1 is SGHRS and CDR2 YFSETQ. The CDR3 extends over 15 amino acids. The V gene end was trimmed by 1 base and the J gene end by 5 bases; junction bases not matched to a gene: 8. CDR3 protein: CASSLSAGVWDEQYF. For the CDR3, the DNA is TGCGCCAGCAGCTTGTCAGCGGGAGTATGGGACGAGCAGTACTTC.

The chain carries TRBV4-1 and TRBJ2-5, with 7 bases aligning to TRBD2. Unmatched junction bases numbered 11, after V lost 5 bases and J lost 5 bases. Germline CDR1 is MGHRA and CDR2 is YSYEKL. The CDR3 has 15 residues. The CDR3 sequence is CASSWGGSGWETQYF. The CDR3 DNA follows: TGCGCCAGCAGCTGGGGCGGGAGTGGATGGGAGACCCAGTACTTC.

This chain links TRBV19 with TRBJ2-7; 7 nucleotides match TRBD1. The CDR3 has 15 residues. V trimming: 5 bases; J trimming: 0 bases; junction bases outside the gene matches: 7. Looked up from germline, CDR1 is LNHDA and CDR2 is SQIVND (reference sequence). The CDR3, as DNA: TGTGCCAGTAGTCTACGACAGGGTAGCTCCTACGAGCAGTACTTC. This translates into CASSLRQGSSYEQYF.

V gene TRBV5-4 combines with J gene TRBJ2-7; D perhaps matches TRBD1 (5 bases). The CDR3 consists of 15 residues. V was pared by 3 bases and J by 0 bases, with 13 bases between. Germline V lookup: CDR1 SGHNT, CDR2 YYREEE (reference sequence). CDR3 region: CASSSPTEASYEQYF. CDR3 coding DNA: TGTGCCAGCAGCTCCCCGACAGAAGCCTCCTACGAGCAGTACTTC.

The chain joins TRBV5-8 to TRBJ1-3; possibly TRBD1 for D (6 bases). Germline V gives CDR1 SGHTS, CDR2 YDEGEE. V dropped 0 bases and J dropped 3 bases, with 7 bases sitting between them. This CDR3 is built from 14 residues. DNA of the CDR3: TGTGCCAGCAGCTTGGTGACAGGTGGAAACACCATATATTTT. It translates to CASSLVTGGNTIYF.

The rearrangement links TRBV29-1 to TRBJ2-3; 8 nucleotides match TRBD2. Germline assignment: CDR1 SQVTM and CDR2 ANQGSEA. V shed 1 base and J 4 bases; nucleotides not matched to a gene: 4. The CDR3 is made up of 14 amino acids. This chain's CDR3 is CSVEAGGAPDTQYF. In nucleotides, the CDR3 is TGCAGCGTTGAAGCGGGGGGGGCTCCAGATACGCAGTATTTT.

The sample holds one count of this clone. V and J are TRBV6-5 and TRBJ1-1, with TRBD1 identical over 8 bases. The CDR3 covers 14 residues. The V segment lost 0 bases and the J segment 7 bases; nucleotides outside the gene matches: 4. CDR1 and CDR2 (germline): MNHEY, SVGAGI. The CDR3 here is CASSYSIGQGEAFF. In DNA, the CDR3 is TGTGCCAGCAGTTACTCGATCGGACAGGGTGAAGCTTTCTTT.

V is TRBV28 and J is TRBJ2-7; 13 nucleotides align to TRBD2. Germline CDR1 MDHEN, CDR2 SYDVKM. This CDR3 is 15 amino acids long. With 6 bases clipped from V and 3 bases from J, the junction kept 5 bases outside the gene matches. The CDR3 region is CASRVTSGRRYEQYF. The CDR3 region has the DNA TGTGCCAGCAGGGTGACTAGCGGGAGGCGCTACGAGCAGTACTTC.